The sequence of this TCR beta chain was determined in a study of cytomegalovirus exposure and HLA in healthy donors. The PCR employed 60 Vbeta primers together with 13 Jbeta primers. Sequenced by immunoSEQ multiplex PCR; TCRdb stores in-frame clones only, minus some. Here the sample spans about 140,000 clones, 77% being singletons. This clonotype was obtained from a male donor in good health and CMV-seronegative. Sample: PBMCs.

CDR3 amino acids: CASSRGRNNEQYF. In nucleotides, the CDR3 is TGCGCCAGCAGTCGGGGGAGGAATAACGAGCAGTACTTC. This chain joins TRBV4-1 and TRBJ2-7, with D possibly TRBD2 on 6 matching bases. This CDR3 spans 13 amino acids. Looked up from germline, CDR1 is MGHRA and CDR2 is YSYEKL. V was trimmed by 6 bases and J by 5 bases, leaving 14 bases between them.